The rows below give T cell receptor beta chains drawn from one sample of a study of kidney transplant recipient with SARS-CoV-2 infection. In TCRdb, the reads were re-called with MiXCR into one record per CDR3 protein. The data show some 220,000 distinct CDR3 sequences, around 28% seen once. The specimen was a blood sample, collected at baseline and around day 120 from a kidney transplant recipient. All receptors derive from a male patient between 25 and 40 years old who had COVID-19 and was a kidney transplant recipient. Some T cells may be graft donor cells. The CDR3 runs from the conserved cysteine through the conserved F or W. Fields, in order: D gene, V gene, clone size, J gene, CDR3 protein, CDR3 DNA. D genes are given only for firm matches. Clone size is given for some rows only: seen once, a few or many times, or a class if the clone is expanded.

D: NA; V: TRBV4-3; size: many; J: TRBJ1-2; CDR3: CASSRWRGRRKTYGYTF; DNA: TGCGCCAGCAGCCGGTGGAGAGGACGTCGAAAGACCTATGGCTACACCTTC
D: NA; V: TRBV7-6; size: many; J: TRBJ2-7; CDR3: CASSPFPGDEQYF; DNA: TGTGCCAGCAGCCCCTTTCCGGGGGACGAGCAGTACTTC
D: TRBD1; V: TRBV11-3; size: many; J: TRBJ1-2; CDR3: CASSQGQGNYGYTF; DNA: TGTGCCAGCAGCCAGGGACAGGGTAACTATGGCTACACCTTC
D: NA; V: TRBV2; size: many; J: TRBJ2-1; CDR3: CASSPPESSYNEQFF; DNA: TGTGCCAGCAGCCCGCCCGAGAGCTCCTACAATGAGCAGTTCTTC
D: NA; V: TRBV7-3; size: many; J: TRBJ2-5; CDR3: CASSLRGRAKETQYF; DNA: TGTGCCAGCAGCTTACGAGGGAGAGCGAAGGAGACCCAGTACTTC
D: NA; V: TRBV9; size: many; J: TRBJ2-6; CDR3: CASSASAGANVLTF; DNA: TGTGCCAGCAGCGCTAGTGCCGGGGCCAACGTCCTGACTTTC
D: NA; V: TRBV7-9; size: many; J: TRBJ1-1; CDR3: CASSLDLPGTEAFF; DNA: TGTGCCAGCAGCTTAGATTTGCCGGGCACTGAAGCTTTCTTT
D: TRBD1; V: TRBV13; size: many; J: TRBJ2-6; CDR3: CASSFTGTGDWFGANVLTF; DNA: TGTGCCAGCAGCTTTACAGGAACAGGGGATTGGTTTGGGGCCAACGTCCTGACTTTC
D: NA; V: TRBV24-1; size: many; J: TRBJ1-2; CDR3: CATSVRISTRKTYGYTF; DNA: TGTGCCACCAGTGTAAGGATTAGTACCAGAAAGACCTATGGCTACACCTTC
D: NA; V: TRBV2; size: few; J: TRBJ1-1; CDR3: CASRKTASMNTEAFF; DNA: TGTGCCAGCAGGAAGACAGCGTCCATGAACACTGAAGCTTTCTTT
D: TRBD1; V: TRBV29-1; size: many; J: TRBJ1-5; CDR3: CSVGTGGGPQHF; DNA: TGCAGCGTGGGGACAGGGGGGGGGCCCCAGCATTTT
D: TRBD2; V: TRBV27; size: many; J: TRBJ2-3; CDR3: CASSLRLASDTQYF; DNA: TGTGCCAGCAGTTTAAGACTAGCCTCAGATACGCAGTATTTT
D: NA; V: TRBV19; size: many; J: TRBJ2-7; CDR3: CASSTREAYYEQYF; DNA: TGTGCCAGTAGTACTAGGGAGGCCTATTACGAGCAGTACTTC
D: NA; V: TRBV9; size: many; J: TRBJ1-2; CDR3: CASKIAYSRKTYGYTF; DNA: TGTGCCAGCAAAATAGCGTACTCAAGAAAGACCTATGGCTACACCTTC
D: NA; V: TRBV23-1; size: many; J: TRBJ1-2; CDR3: CASSIYQLRRKTYGYTF; DNA: TGCGCCAGCAGTATTTATCAGCTACGCAGAAAGACCTATGGCTACACCTTC
D: TRBD1; V: TRBV20-1; size: many; J: TRBJ1-2; CDR3: CSARDFEGGGYWGYGYTF; DNA: TGCAGTGCTAGAGATTTTGAAGGGGGCGGTTATTGGGGCTATGGCTACACCTTC
D: TRBD2; V: TRBV20-1; size: NA; J: TRBJ2-1; CDR3: CSARVGSGGRGYNEQFF; DNA: TGCAGTGCTAGAGTGGGAAGCGGGGGGCGGGGGTACAATGAGCAGTTCTTC
D: TRBD2; V: TRBV4-3; size: many; J: TRBJ2-2; CDR3: CASSQVREGTGELFF; DNA: TGCGCCAGCAGCCAAGTCAGGGAGGGCACCGGGGAGCTGTTTTTT
D: TRBD2; V: TRBV19; size: many; J: TRBJ2-7; CDR3: CAGRASSLYEQYF; DNA: TGTGCCGGGAGGGCTAGCTCGCTGTACGAGCAGTACTTC
D: TRBD1; V: TRBV14; size: many; J: TRBJ1-4; CDR3: CASSSRQGGTNEKLFF; DNA: TGTGCCAGCAGCAGTCGACAGGGGGGGACTAATGAAAAACTGTTTTTT
D: NA; V: TRBV16; size: many; J: TRBJ1-2; CDR3: CASSAGLVVRKTYGYTF; DNA: TGTGCCAGCAGCGCAGGTTTGGTCGTTAGAAAGACCTATGGCTACACCTTC
D: TRBD1; V: TRBV20-1; size: few; J: TRBJ2-1; CDR3: CSARDRDRANELYPYNEQFF; DNA: TGCAGTGCTAGAGATCGGGACAGGGCAAACGAATTGTACCCATACAATGAGCAGTTCTTC
D: NA; V: TRBV28; size: NA; J: TRBJ1-5; CDR3: CAGQKVNQPQQW; DNA: TGTGCCGGACAGAAGGTCAATCAGCCCCAGCAGTGG
D: NA; V: TRBV12-3/TRBV12-4; size: many; J: TRBJ2-7; CDR3: CASRGGLAWNEQYF; DNA: TGTGCCAGCAGGGGGGGGCTAGCGTGGAACGAGCAGTACTTC
D: NA; V: TRBV19; size: NA; J: TRBJ2-3; CDR3: CASSLLGRTDTQYF; DNA: TGTGCCAGTAGTTTGCTGGGGAGAACAGATACGCAGTATTTT
D: TRBD2; V: TRBV13; size: many; J: TRBJ2-5; CDR3: CASSSTSGIRETQYF; DNA: TGTGCCAGCAGCTCGACTAGCGGGATCCGAGAGACCCAGTACTTC
D: NA; V: TRBV3-1; size: many; J: TRBJ2-1; CDR3: CASSQDNRKSSYNEQFF; DNA: TGTGCCAGCAGCCAAGATAACAGAAAAAGCTCCTACAATGAGCAGTTCTTC
D: NA; V: TRBV3-1; size: many; J: TRBJ2-5; CDR3: CASSQDWGSQETQYF; DNA: TGTGCCAGCAGCCAAGATTGGGGCAGTCAAGAGACCCAGTACTTC
D: NA; V: TRBV6-4; size: once; J: TRBJ2-1; CDR3: CASSDGGGQYNEQFF; DNA: TGTGCCAGCAGTGACGGCGGGGGCCAATACAATGAGCAGTTCTTC
D: TRBD1; V: TRBV4-1; size: NA; J: TRBJ1-5; CDR3: CASSQRQGDNQPQHF; DNA: TGCGCCAGCAGCCAAAGACAGGGAGATAATCAGCCCCAGCATTTT
D: TRBD1; V: TRBV5-4; size: many; J: TRBJ2-1; CDR3: CASTPEGQGARNEQFF; DNA: TGTGCCAGCACCCCCGAGGGACAGGGGGCTCGGAATGAGCAGTTCTTC
D: NA; V: TRBV9; size: many; J: TRBJ2-7; CDR3: CASSDGPGGLSYEQYF; DNA: TGTGCCAGCAGCGATGGGCCGGGGGGCCTCTCCTACGAGCAGTACTTC
D: NA; V: TRBV3-1; size: few; J: TRBJ1-2; CDR3: CASGNGDTLRKTYGYTF; DNA: TGTGCCAGCGGCAACGGTGACACCCTTCGAAAGACCTATGGCTACACCTTC
D: NA; V: TRBV11-2; size: many; J: TRBJ1-2; CDR3: CASSLGVSGTF; DNA: TGTGCCAGCAGCTTAGGGGTGTCGGGGACCTTC
D: TRBD1; V: TRBV6-5; size: many; J: TRBJ1-1; CDR3: CASTRDRGRTEAFF; DNA: TGTGCCAGCACCCGGGACAGGGGGAGGACTGAAGCTTTCTTT
D: NA; V: TRBV9; size: many; J: TRBJ1-3; CDR3: CASSVGQLLNTIYF; DNA: TGTGCCAGCAGCGTAGGACAGCTTTTAAACACCATATATTTT
D: TRBD1; V: TRBV4-2; size: many; J: TRBJ1-1; CDR3: CASSQDRDRYMNTEAFF; DNA: TGTGCCAGCAGCCAAGATCGGGACAGGTACATGAACACTGAAGCTTTCTTT
D: TRBD1; V: TRBV20-1; size: many; J: TRBJ2-1; CDR3: CSAPRTGEASEQFF; DNA: TGCAGTGCACCGAGGACAGGGGAAGCCAGTGAGCAGTTCTTC
D: TRBD2; V: TRBV3-1; size: NA; J: TRBJ2-3; CDR3: CASSRRVLAGATDTQYF; DNA: TGTGCCAGCAGCCGAAGGGTACTAGCGGGAGCCACAGATACGCAGTATTTT
D: NA; V: TRBV20-1; size: many; J: TRBJ2-7; CDR3: CSARPGHLYEQYF; DNA: TGCAGTGCTAGACCGGGACACCTATACGAGCAGTACTTC
D: TRBD1; V: TRBV10-2; size: NA; J: TRBJ2-7; CDR3: CARGGQGDYEQYF; DNA: TGCGCCCGGGGGGGACAGGGGGATTACGAGCAGTACTTC
D: TRBD1; V: TRBV4-2; size: few; J: TRBJ2-1; CDR3: CASSQDQATGAYNEQFF; DNA: TGTGCCAGCAGCCAAGATCAGGCAACAGGGGCCTACAATGAGCAGTTCTTC
D: NA; V: TRBV4-1; size: many; J: TRBJ2-5; CDR3: CASSRLLRETQYF; DNA: TGCGCCAGCAGCAGACTCCTGCGGGAGACCCAGTACTTC
D: NA; V: TRBV21-1; size: many; J: TRBJ2-3; CDR3: CASRAILATVMQDTQYF; DNA: TGTGCCAGCAGAGCGATCCTAGCTACAGTCATGCAAGATACGCAGTATTTT
D: NA; V: TRBV4-2; size: few; J: TRBJ2-1; CDR3: CASSQDIVFGTHNEQFF; DNA: TGTGCCAGCAGCCAAGATATTGTATTCGGTACACACAATGAGCAGTTCTTC
D: NA; V: TRBV20-1; size: many; J: TRBJ1-1; CDR3: CSALRQGMNTEAFF; DNA: TGCAGTGCTCTGCGGCAGGGAATGAACACTGAAGCTTTCTTT
D: TRBD1; V: TRBV14; size: many; J: TRBJ2-1; CDR3: CASSQDYVWDRGNNEQFF; DNA: TGTGCCAGCAGCCAAGATTACGTTTGGGACAGGGGGAATAATGAGCAGTTCTTC
D: NA; V: TRBV7-9; size: many; J: TRBJ1-5; CDR3: CASSSGRSNQPQHF; DNA: TGTGCCAGCAGCTCAGGGAGGAGCAATCAGCCCCAGCATTTT
D: NA; V: TRBV5-6; size: many; J: TRBJ2-7; CDR3: CASSSRPKATRGEQYF; DNA: TGTGCCAGCAGCTCTAGACCGAAGGCGACCCGGGGAGAGCAGTACTTC
D: NA; V: TRBV6-5; size: many; J: TRBJ1-6; CDR3: CASSYSLQGDNSPLHF; DNA: TGTGCCAGCAGTTACTCCCTACAGGGAGATAATTCACCCCTCCACTTT